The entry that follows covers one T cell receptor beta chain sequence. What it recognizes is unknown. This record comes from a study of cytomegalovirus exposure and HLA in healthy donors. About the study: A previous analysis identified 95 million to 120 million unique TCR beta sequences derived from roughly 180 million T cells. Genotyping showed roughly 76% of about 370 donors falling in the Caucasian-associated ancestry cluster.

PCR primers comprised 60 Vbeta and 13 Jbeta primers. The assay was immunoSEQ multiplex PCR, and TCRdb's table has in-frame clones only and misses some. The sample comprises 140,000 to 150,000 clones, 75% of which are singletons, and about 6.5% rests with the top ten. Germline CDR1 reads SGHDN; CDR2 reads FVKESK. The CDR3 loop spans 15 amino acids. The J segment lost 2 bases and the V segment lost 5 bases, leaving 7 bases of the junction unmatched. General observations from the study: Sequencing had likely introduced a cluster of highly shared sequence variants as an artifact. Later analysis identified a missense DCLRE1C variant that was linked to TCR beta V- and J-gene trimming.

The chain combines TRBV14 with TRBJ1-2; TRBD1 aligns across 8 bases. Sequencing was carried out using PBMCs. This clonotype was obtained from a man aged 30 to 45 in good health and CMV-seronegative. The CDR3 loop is CASSWDRTGNYGYTF. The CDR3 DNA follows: TGTGCCAGCAGCTGGGACAGGACGGGAAACTATGGCTACACCTTC.